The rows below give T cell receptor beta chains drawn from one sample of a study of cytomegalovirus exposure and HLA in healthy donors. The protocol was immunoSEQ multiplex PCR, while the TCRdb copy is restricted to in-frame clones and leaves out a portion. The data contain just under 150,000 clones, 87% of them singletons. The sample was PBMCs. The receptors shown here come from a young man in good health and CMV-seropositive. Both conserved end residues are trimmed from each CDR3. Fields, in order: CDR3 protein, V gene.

cdr3_aa: ASSSMGGGEARF
v_call: TRBV5-4

cdr3_aa: ASSPDSEAF
v_call: TRBV28

cdr3_aa: ASSFRKGEGPTDTQY
v_call: TRBV5-4

cdr3_aa: ASSLDLRGAF
v_call: TRBV11-2

cdr3_aa: ASGMDIPTYEQY
v_call: TRBV12-5

cdr3_aa: ASSPGDSPGGYEQY
v_call: TRBV5-4

cdr3_aa: ASSETGGNQPQH
v_call: TRBV18

cdr3_aa: ASSPAVLRTGELF
v_call: TRBV18

cdr3_aa: ASTPRGAGNQPQH
v_call: TRBV7-2

cdr3_aa: ASSLPRGGATGELF
v_call: TRBV28

cdr3_aa: ASSLSPGAPYNEQF
v_call: TRBV7-3

cdr3_aa: ASSAISGEIVETQY
v_call: TRBV27

cdr3_aa: ASSSRTSGVTDTQY
v_call: TRBV28

cdr3_aa: ASGPGLAGPSSYNEQF
v_call: TRBV12-5

cdr3_aa: ASSPGQGFSGELF
v_call: TRBV11-3

cdr3_aa: ASGQPKDRGYEQY
v_call: TRBV5-1

cdr3_aa: ASRETGTDTQY
v_call: TRBV6-1

cdr3_aa: ASSKERGENNEQF
v_call: TRBV7-2

cdr3_aa: ASSLASYNEQF
v_call: TRBV6-1

cdr3_aa: ASTWTGAETQY
v_call: TRBV2

cdr3_aa: ASSAPEDREFNEQF
v_call: TRBV9

cdr3_aa: ASYEDTRGRGYT
v_call: TRBV7-9

cdr3_aa: AAARDTDTQY
v_call: TRBV10-3

cdr3_aa: AWSVPGGMSNQPQH
v_call: TRBV30

cdr3_aa: ASRSGLAGGGARETQY
v_call: TRBV27

cdr3_aa: ASSIPPSDEQF
v_call: TRBV19

cdr3_aa: ASSLLGTRVLNEQF
v_call: TRBV5-1

cdr3_aa: ASSEVSGNTGELF
v_call: TRBV6-4

cdr3_aa: ASLGDRGNMSSYEQY
v_call: TRBV11-2

cdr3_aa: ASSYRGVNYEQY
v_call: TRBV6-5

cdr3_aa: ASSSGNYGYT
v_call: TRBV7-9

cdr3_aa: ASSIPGQGNTEAF
v_call: TRBV19

cdr3_aa: ASSLGWTSEGYNEQF
v_call: TRBV5-6

cdr3_aa: ASSLNEQF
v_call: TRBV11-2

cdr3_aa: ASSVGQYPGELF
v_call: TRBV7-9

cdr3_aa: ASSLRGQETYEQY
v_call: TRBV5-6

cdr3_aa: ASTLSGFYGYT
v_call: TRBV28

cdr3_aa: AWAHRGLNSPLH
v_call: TRBV30

cdr3_aa: ASSQEGTAFYGYT
v_call: TRBV4-1

cdr3_aa: ASSRTTDTEAF
v_call: TRBV6-4

cdr3_aa: AWSSWGGGSYEQY
v_call: TRBV30

cdr3_aa: ASSIAGGYTGELF
v_call: TRBV19

cdr3_aa: ASSGLAGPTYNEQF
v_call: TRBV28

cdr3_aa: ASSPTDRAAGELF
v_call: TRBV18

cdr3_aa: ASSLGLAGGSSYNEQF
v_call: TRBV7-9

cdr3_aa: AVGNEQF
v_call: TRBV7-9

cdr3_aa: ASSLAGRREKLF
v_call: TRBV5-1

cdr3_aa: ASSDQNTEAF
v_call: TRBV10-2

cdr3_aa: ASSQDVGGPEEQY
v_call: TRBV4-2

cdr3_aa: ASSVGSSGSFYEQY
v_call: TRBV9

cdr3_aa: AWSRRSVLDEQY
v_call: TRBV30

cdr3_aa: ASSLGAGDLTGELF
v_call: TRBV7-9

cdr3_aa: ASSLGTGNEQF
v_call: TRBV5-6

cdr3_aa: ASSLGTGVKNIQY
v_call: TRBV5-6

cdr3_aa: ASSEGSTTNEKLF
v_call: TRBV6-1